This entry lists 15 T cell receptor beta chains sequenced from one sample in a study of cytomegalovirus exposure and HLA in healthy donors. Sequenced by immunoSEQ multiplex PCR; TCRdb stores in-frame clones only, minus some. The sample gives approximately 88,000 clones, around 82% of which show up once; 9.5% to 13% is in the top ten. Sequenced sample: PBMCs. These receptor sequences come from a woman aged 18-29 years in good health and CMV-seropositive.

V and J are TRBV7-8 and TRBJ2-5; no reliable D call. Germline-derived CDR1 and CDR2 are SGHVS and FQNEAQ. V was cut by 3 bases and J by 1 base, with 6 bases left in between. The CDR3 covers 13 residues. DNA of the CDR3: TGTGCCAGCAGCTTGGGCCTCCAAGAGACCCAGTACTTC. Its translation is CASSLGLQETQYF.

V and J are TRBV10-3 and TRBJ2-1; 9 positions match TRBD2. CDR3 length equals 16 residues. The V gene end was trimmed by 6 bases and the J gene end by 3 bases; junction bases not matched to a gene: 9. Germline CDR1 ENHRY, CDR2 SYGVKD. Written as DNA, the CDR3 is TGTGCCATCAGAAGTAGCGGGGGTGAGGGCTACAATGAGCAGTTCTTC. Translating gives CAIRSSGGEGYNEQFF.

The rearrangement joins TRBV5-1 to TRBJ1-3, with 9 bases lining up with TRBD1. CDR1 and CDR2 (germline): SGHRS, YFSETQ. The CDR3 runs to 17 residues. Trimming cost V 4 bases and J 0 bases; bases outside gene matches: 8. CDR3 in DNA: TGCGCCAGCAGCACGGGACAGGGACGATTCTCTGGAAACACCATATATTTT. This gives the protein CASSTGQGRFSGNTIYF. The complete variable domain, with remaining parts taken from reference TRBV5-1 and TRBJ1-3, reads KAGVTQTPRYLIKTRGQQVTLSCSPISGHRSVSWYQQTPGQGLQFLFEYFSETQRNKGNFPGRFSGRQFSNSRSEMNVSTLELGDSALYLCASSTGQGRFSGNTIYFGEGSWLTVV.

The chain combines TRBV15 with TRBJ1-1; possible D gene TRBD1, 6 bases. V lost 5 bases, J lost 4 bases, and 14 bases lay in between. CDR1 LNHNV and CDR2 YYDKDF come from the germline V gene (reference sequence). This CDR3 spans 14 amino acids. The DNA for the CDR3 is TGTGCCACCAGCTGGAAACAGGGTGGCACTGAAGCTTTCTTT. Translating gives CATSWKQGGTEAFF.

This chain links TRBV4-2 with TRBJ1-4, with D perhaps TRBD1 (5 bases). This CDR3 comprises 18 residues. Trimming shortened V by 4 bases and J by 2 bases, and 20 bases separated the two germline ends. Per germline, CDR1 LGHNA and CDR2 YNFKEQ. Here the CDR3 reads CASSPRYGGRETNEKLFF. CDR3 bases: TGTGCCAGCAGCCCAAGGTACGGGGGTCGAGAGACTAATGAAAAACTGTTTTTT.

This chain uses TRBV19 with TRBJ2-4, with a possible D match to TRBD1 (6 bases). The V gene lost 5 bases and the J gene lost 0 bases, with 17 bases spanning the gap. This CDR3 spans 17 amino acids. Germline assignment: CDR1 LNHDA and CDR2 SQIVND (reference sequence). The CDR3 sequence is CASSFHSTGLAKNIQYF. CDR3 nucleotides: TGTGCCAGTAGTTTCCATTCCACAGGGCTAGCCAAAAACATTCAGTACTTC.

The chain links TRBV30 to TRBJ2-7; perhaps TRBD1 as D (6 bases). The germline V and J ends were trimmed by 3 bases and 0 bases, with 15 bases remaining between them. Germline V lookup: CDR1 GTSNPN, CDR2 SVGIG (reference sequence). CDR3 length equals 15 residues. In nucleotides, the CDR3 is TGTGCCTGGAGCGTCTGGAACAGGGTCTCCTACGAGCAGTACTTC. Translation: CAWSVWNRVSYEQYF.

The chain recombines TRBV10-3 with TRBJ2-1, with 8 bases aligning to TRBD2. V lost 0 bases to trimming and J lost 3 bases; unmatched junction nucleotides: 4. Germline CDR1 reads ENHRY; CDR2 reads SYGVKD. The CDR3 is 16 residues long. The CDR3 reads CAISESLGGGYNEQFF. The CDR3 DNA sequence: TGTGCCATCAGTGAGTCTCTCGGGGGGGGCTACAATGAGCAGTTCTTC.

The gene calls are TRBV28 and TRBJ2-1, with TRBD1 matching 12 bases. The V gene's germline CDR1 is MDHEN and CDR2 SYDVKM. The CDR3 runs 17 residues. V shed 6 bases, J shed 5 bases, and the junction held 11 bases outside the gene matches. CDR3: CASRGGTGGIRNNEQFF. The CDR3 nucleotides are TGTGCCAGCAGGGGCGGGACAGGGGGCATTCGGAACAATGAGCAGTTCTTC.

The chain carries TRBV29-1 and TRBJ2-3; D uncertain. V gave up 3 bases and J gave up 4 bases, with 11 bases separating them. Germline lookup yields CDR1 SQVTM and CDR2 ANQGSEA. The CDR3 contains 13 residues. The CDR3 DNA is TGCAGCGTTGATTCCGGGTCTGCAGATACGCAGTATTTT. Amino acid sequence: CSVDSGSADTQYF.

This chain connects TRBV27 to TRBJ1-1, with a weak D call TRBD1 (6 bases). Per the germline V gene, CDR1 is MNHEY and CDR2 is SMNVEV (reference sequence). The length of the CDR3 is 14 residues. The V end lost 7 bases, the J end lost 14 bases, and 26 bases lay between the germline ends. CDR3 sequence (DNA): TGTGCCAGCACTAGAGGGGGAGGGGGGGTGGGTATGTTCTTT. Amino acid sequence: CASTRGGGGVGMFF.

The CDR3 reads CASSPSGGPSFSAQHF. CDR3 coding DNA: TGTGCCAGCAGCCCAAGCGGGGGCCCCTCTTTTTCAGCCCAGCATTTT. V and J are TRBV13 and TRBJ1-5; a weak D match, TRBD1 (6 bases). Germline V gives CDR1 PRHDT, CDR2 FYEKMQ (reference sequence). The ends were cut back, 5 bases at V and 11 bases at J, with 25 bases in the middle. The length of the CDR3 is 16 residues.

The chain uses TRBV2 and TRBJ2-2, with a tentative D call TRBD1 (6 bases). V was trimmed by 7 bases and J by 3 bases, leaving 12 bases between them. Per the germline V gene, CDR1 is SNHLY and CDR2 is FYNNEI. There are 14 residues in the CDR3. For the CDR3, the DNA is TGTGCCAGCATTCAGGGGTCTGACACCGGGGAGCTGTTTTTT. Encoded protein: CASIQGSDTGELFF.

The rearrangement joins TRBV4-2 to TRBJ2-7; 9 nucleotides match TRBD1. The CDR3 consists of 14 residues. Germline CDR1 reads LGHNA; CDR2 reads YNFKEQ. V trimming: 4 bases; J trimming: 3 bases; junction bases outside the gene matches: 4. The CDR3 spells CASSPDRGSYEQYF. For the CDR3, the DNA is TGTGCCAGCAGCCCGGACAGGGGAAGCTACGAGCAGTACTTC.

The V gene is TRBV18, the J gene TRBJ2-5; 10 nucleotides line up with TRBD2. CDR3 length: 16 amino acids. Germline assignment: CDR1 KGHSH and CDR2 LQKENI. Trimming cost V 2 bases and J 4 bases; bases outside gene matches: 7. The CDR3 spells CASSPASGGARETQYF. CDR3 bases: TGTGCCAGCTCACCAGCCAGCGGGGGGGCACGAGAGACCCAGTACTTC.